This TCR beta chain is drawn from a study of TIL therapy for anti-PD-1-resistant metastatic lung cancer (dated by TCRdb to the early 2020s). About the investigation overall: Tumors were harvested before any PD-1/PD-L1 blockade; patients then received nivolumab, and those progressing received lymphodepletion, expanded TIL infusion and IL-2. A median age of roughly 55 years (range about 38-85) and a median tumor PD-L1 proportion score of 6% were recorded among enrolled patients. Most of the cohort had lung adenocarcinoma, a few tumors were EGFR-mutant and two were ALK-rearranged, and half of the patients were current or former smokers. A median non-synonymous tumor mutation burden of around 1.4 mutations per megabase was determined across the cohort by whole-exome sequencing. Tumor and peripheral blood T cell receptor beta sequencing was used to track clonotypes across tumor, expanded TIL product and serial blood samples. Broader findings and caveats from the paper: The cohort was highly selected, including more treatment-naive, never-smoker and oncogene-addicted patients than is typical, which limits generalizability. Clonotypes from the infused TIL partially replaced the baseline peripheral repertoire and then declined over months, and persistence showed no apparent association with response. The study protocol defined all tumor marker inferences as exploratory.

The germline V gene sets CDR1 to KGHSH and CDR2 to LQKENI. From the cysteine through the phenylalanine, the CDR3 covers 16 amino acids. Kept here is only the CDR3 DNA, which spans 48 bases and is read in frame from base 1. For this chain, trimming is 3 bases at the V end and 2 bases at the J end, and the number of junction bases without a gene match is 4. Comment on this clone: Its cognate antigen has yet to be identified. Base qualities are not at hand, and no much larger clone is one base apart.

TCR beta CDR3 regions were amplified from genomic DNA by bias-controlled multiplex PCR with the immunoSEQ v3 hsTCRB kit. TCR libraries were sequenced on an Illumina NextSeq 500 to around 2.1 million read pairs for survey level or roughly 5-6.5 million for deep level. The study's own analysis went as follows. Clonality was reported by immunoSEQ Analyzer software, which also assigned V, D and J genes and filtered out non-productive sequences. Repertoires were compared using productive Simpson clonality and Morisita overlap index of productive TRB rearrangements between infused TIL and blood. For each clone in blood, the absolute clonotype count was estimated by multiplying the lymphocyte count by the CD3+ fraction and by the clone's productive frequency. TCRdb carries this immuneACCESS record with in-frame sequences only. Its versions omit some clonotypes, under half of them owing to an unresolved V gene in the studies checked, with the rest unexplained. That table gives V, J and clone size, and the DNA gave D and trimming. A total of about 47,000 clones appear in this sample, 65% to 90% of them only once. Jointly, the top ten make up approximately 5% of the sample.

This sample's time point label indicates: pre-treatment sample, taken before nivolumab and TIL therapy. A phase I trial run at two centers enrolled adults with stage 4 NSCLC between late 2017 and early 2020. Samples came from a single-arm, open-label phase I trial of tumor-infiltrating lymphocyte therapy with nivolumab in advanced non-small cell lung cancer. Blood mononuclear cells from EDTA tubes were isolated by Ficoll gradient, snap-frozen as pellets, and DNA was extracted with a Qiagen mini-prep kit. This receptor chain uses TRBV18 and TRBJ2-2; the junction holds 9 bases that match TRBD2. The sequencing used blood, collected at baseline. This receptor was taken from a person aged 25 to 79 with non-small cell lung cancer. Here is the DNA: TGTGCCAGCTCACCCCTAGCGGGGCTTAACACCGGGGAGCTGTTTTTT. Translated, it reads CASSPLAGLNTGELFF.